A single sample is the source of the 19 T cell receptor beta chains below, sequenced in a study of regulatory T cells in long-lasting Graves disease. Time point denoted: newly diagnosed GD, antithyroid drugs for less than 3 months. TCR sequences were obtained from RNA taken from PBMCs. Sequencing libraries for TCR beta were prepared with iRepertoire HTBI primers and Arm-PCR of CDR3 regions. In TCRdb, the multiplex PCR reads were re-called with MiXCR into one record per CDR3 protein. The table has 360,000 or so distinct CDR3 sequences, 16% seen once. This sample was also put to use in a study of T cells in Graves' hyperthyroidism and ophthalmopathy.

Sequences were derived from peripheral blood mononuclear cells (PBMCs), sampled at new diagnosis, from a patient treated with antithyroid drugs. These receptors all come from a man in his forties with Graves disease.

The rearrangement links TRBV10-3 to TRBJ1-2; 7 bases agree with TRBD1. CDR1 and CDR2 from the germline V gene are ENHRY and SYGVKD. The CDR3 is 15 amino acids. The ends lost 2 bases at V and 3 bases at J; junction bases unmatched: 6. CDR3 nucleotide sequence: TGTGCCATCAGTGAGCGGAGGGGGCGCGACTATGGCTACACCTTC. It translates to CAISERRGRDYGYTF.

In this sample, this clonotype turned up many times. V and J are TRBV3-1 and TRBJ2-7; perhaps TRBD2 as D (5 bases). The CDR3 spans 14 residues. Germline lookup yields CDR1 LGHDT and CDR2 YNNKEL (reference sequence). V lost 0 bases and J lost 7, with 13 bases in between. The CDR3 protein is CASSQDGGIFEQYF. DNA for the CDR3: TGTGCCAGCAGCCAAGATGGAGGAATTTTTGAGCAGTACTTC.

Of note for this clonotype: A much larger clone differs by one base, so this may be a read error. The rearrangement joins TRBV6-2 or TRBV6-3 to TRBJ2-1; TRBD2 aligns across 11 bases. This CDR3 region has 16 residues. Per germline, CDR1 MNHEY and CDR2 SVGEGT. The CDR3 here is CASSDRLAGSYNERFF. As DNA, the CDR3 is TGTGCCAGCAGTGACCGACTAGCGGGGTCCTACAATGAGCGGTTCTTC.

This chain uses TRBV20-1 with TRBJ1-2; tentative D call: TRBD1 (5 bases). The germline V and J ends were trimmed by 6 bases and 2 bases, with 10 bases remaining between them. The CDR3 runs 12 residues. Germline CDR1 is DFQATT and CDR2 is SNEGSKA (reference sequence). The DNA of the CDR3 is TGCAGTGCCCCGCGGGGGAACTATGGCTACACCTTC. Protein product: CSAPRGNYGYTF.

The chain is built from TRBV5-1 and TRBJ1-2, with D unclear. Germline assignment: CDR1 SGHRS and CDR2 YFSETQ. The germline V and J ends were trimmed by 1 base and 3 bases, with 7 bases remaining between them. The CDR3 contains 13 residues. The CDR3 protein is CASSLNPDYGYTF. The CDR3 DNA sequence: TGCGCCAGCAGCTTGAATCCGGACTATGGCTACACCTTC.

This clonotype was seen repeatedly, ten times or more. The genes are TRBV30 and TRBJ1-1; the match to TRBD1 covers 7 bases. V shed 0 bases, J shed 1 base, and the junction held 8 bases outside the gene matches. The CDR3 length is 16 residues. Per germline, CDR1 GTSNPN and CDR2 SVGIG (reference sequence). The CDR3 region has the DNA TGTGCCTGGAGTGTACGGAGGGGGCGAGGGAACACTGAAGCTTTCTTT. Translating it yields CAWSVRRGRGNTEAFF.

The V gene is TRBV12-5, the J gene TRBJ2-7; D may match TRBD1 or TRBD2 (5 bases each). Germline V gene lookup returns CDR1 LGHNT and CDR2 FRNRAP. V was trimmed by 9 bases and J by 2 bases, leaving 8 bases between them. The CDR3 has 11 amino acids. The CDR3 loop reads CARGPTYEQYF. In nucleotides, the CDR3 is TGTGCTAGGGGACCCACCTACGAGCAGTACTTC.

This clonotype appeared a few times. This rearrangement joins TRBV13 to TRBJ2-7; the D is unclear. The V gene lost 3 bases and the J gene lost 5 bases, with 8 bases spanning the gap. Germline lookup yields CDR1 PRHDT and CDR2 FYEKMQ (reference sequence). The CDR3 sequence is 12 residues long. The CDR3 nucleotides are TGTGCCAGCAGCTTCTTCCGGGACGAGCAGTACTTC. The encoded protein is CASSFFRDEQYF.

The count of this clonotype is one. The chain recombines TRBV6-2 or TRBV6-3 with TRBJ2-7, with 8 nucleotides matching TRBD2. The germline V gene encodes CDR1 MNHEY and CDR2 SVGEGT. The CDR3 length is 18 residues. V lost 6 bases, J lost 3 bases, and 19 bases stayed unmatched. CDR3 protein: CASSSGMGSGKLRYEQYF. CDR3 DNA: TGTGCCAGCAGCTCCGGAATGGGTAGCGGGAAGCTCCGCTACGAGCAGTACTTC.

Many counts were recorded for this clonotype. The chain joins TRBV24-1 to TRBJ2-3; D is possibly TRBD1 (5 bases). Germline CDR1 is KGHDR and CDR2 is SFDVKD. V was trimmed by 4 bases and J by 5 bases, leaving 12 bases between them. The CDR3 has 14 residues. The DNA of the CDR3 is TGTGCCACCAGTGAACGACAGTATGGAGATACGCAGTATTTT. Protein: CATSERQYGDTQYF.

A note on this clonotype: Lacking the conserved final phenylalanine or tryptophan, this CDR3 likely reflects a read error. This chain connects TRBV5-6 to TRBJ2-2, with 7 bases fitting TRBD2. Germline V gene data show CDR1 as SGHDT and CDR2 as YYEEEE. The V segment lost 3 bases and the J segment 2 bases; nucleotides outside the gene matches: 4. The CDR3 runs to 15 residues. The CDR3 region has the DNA TGTGCCAGCAGCTCCGGGACTACTAACACCGGGGAGCTGTTTCTT. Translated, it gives CASSSGTTNTGELFL.

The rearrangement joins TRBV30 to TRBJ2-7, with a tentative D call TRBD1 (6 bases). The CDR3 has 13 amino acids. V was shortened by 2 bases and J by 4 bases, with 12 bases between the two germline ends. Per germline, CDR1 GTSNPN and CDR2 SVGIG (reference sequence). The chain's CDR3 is CAWSLTGTYEQYF. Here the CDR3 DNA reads TGTGCCTGGAGTCTGACAGGAACATACGAGCAGTACTTC. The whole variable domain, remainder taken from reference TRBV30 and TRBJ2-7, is SQTIHQWPATLVQPVGSPLSLECTVEGTSNPNLYWYRQAAGRGLQLLFYSVGIGQISSEVPQNLSASRPQDRQFILSSKKLLLSDSGFYLCAWSLTGTYEQYFGPGTRLTVT.

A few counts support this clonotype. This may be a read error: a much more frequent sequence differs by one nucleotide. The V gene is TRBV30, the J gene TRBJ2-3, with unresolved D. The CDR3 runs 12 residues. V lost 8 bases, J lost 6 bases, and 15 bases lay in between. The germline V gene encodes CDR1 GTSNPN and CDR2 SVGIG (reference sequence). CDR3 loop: CARSKPGDTQYF. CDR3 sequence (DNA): TGTGCCCGGTCGAAACCCGGGGATACGCAGTATTTT.

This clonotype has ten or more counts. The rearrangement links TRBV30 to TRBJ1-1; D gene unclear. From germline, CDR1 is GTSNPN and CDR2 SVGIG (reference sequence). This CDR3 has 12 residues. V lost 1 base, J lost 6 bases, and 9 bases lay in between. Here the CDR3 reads CAWSGRRAEAFF. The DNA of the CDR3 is TGTGCCTGGAGTGGACGTAGGGCTGAAGCTTTCTTT.

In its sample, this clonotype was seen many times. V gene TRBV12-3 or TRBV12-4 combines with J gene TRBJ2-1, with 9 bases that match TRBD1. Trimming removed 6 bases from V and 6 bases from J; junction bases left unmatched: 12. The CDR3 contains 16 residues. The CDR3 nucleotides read TGTGCCAGCAGAAATGACGCGGGACAGGGAGGCAATGAGCAGTTCTTC. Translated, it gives CASRNDAGQGGNEQFF.

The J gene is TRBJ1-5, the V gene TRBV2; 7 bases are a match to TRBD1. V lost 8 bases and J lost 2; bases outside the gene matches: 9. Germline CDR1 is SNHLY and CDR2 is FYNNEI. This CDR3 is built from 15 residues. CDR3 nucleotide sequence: TGTGCCAGCGTGATTGACAGGGTCGGCAATCAGCCCCAGCATTTT. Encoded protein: CASVIDRVGNQPQHF.

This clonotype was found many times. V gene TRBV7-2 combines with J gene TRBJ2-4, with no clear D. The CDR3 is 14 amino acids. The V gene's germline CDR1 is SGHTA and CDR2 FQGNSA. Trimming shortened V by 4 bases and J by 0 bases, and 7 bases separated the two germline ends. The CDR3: CASSSPLAKNIQYF. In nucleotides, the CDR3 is TGTGCCAGCAGCTCTCCCCTAGCCAAAAACATTCAGTACTTC.

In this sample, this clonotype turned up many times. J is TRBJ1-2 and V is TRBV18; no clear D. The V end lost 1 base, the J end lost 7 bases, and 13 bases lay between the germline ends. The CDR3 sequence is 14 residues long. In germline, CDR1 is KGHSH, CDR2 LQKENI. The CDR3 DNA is TGTGCCAGCTCACCACTCCCTCGTGGTATTGGCTACACCTTC. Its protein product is CASSPLPRGIGYTF.

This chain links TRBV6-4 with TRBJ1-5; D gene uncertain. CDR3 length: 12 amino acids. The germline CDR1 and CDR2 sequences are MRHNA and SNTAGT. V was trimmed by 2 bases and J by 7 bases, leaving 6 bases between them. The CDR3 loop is CASSDQMQPQHF. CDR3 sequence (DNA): TGTGCCAGCAGTGACCAAATGCAGCCCCAGCATTTT.